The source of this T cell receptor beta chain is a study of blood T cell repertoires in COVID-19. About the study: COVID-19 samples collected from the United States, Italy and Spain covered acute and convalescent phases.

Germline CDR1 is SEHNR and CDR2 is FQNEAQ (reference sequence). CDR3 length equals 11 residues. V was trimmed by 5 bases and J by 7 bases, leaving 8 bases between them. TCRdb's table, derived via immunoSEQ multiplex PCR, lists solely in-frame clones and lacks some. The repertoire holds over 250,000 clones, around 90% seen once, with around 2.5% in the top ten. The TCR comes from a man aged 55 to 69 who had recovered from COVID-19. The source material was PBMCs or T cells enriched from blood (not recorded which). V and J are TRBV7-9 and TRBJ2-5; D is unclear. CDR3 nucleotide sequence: TGTGCCAGCAGCCCTAGTAGGACCCAGTACTTC. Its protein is CASSPSRTQYF. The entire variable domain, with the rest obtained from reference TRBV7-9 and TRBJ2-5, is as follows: DTGVSQNPRHKITKRGQNVTFRCDPISEHNRLYWYRQTLGQGPEFLTYFQNEAQLEKSRLLSDRFSAERPKGSFSTLEIQRTEQGDSAMYLCASSPSRTQYFGPGTRLLVL.